Below, 8 T cell receptor beta chains from the same sample are listed, as sequenced in a study of blood T cells in healthy people across ages. The authors ran a second PCR of about 7 to 11 cycles using a sample-barcoded 5' primer and a J-beta primer mix. Each CDR3 protein is one row after TCRdb ran MiXCR on the 5' RACE reads. The sample carries about 580,000 distinct CDR3 sequences, around 48% recorded once. The specimen sequenced was blood. These receptors originate from a man at least 80 years old in good health.

V and J are TRBV11-1 and TRBJ2-7; 11 nucleotides align to TRBD1. Per the germline V gene, CDR1 is SGHAT and CDR2 is FQDESV (reference sequence). J gave up 5 bases and V 5 bases, and 5 bases lay outside the gene matches. The CDR3 is made up of 14 amino acids. The CDR3: CASSADRGRNEQYF. CDR3 DNA: TGTGCCAGCAGCGCGGACAGGGGGCGGAACGAGCAGTACTTC.

The chain recombines TRBV30 with TRBJ1-2, with D uncertain. V dropped 3 bases and J dropped 4 bases, with 9 bases sitting between them. Germline V lookup: CDR1 GTSNPN, CDR2 SVGIG (reference sequence). The CDR3 extends over 12 amino acids. The CDR3 coding sequence is TGTGCCTGGAGACCGCAGAGCTATGGCTACACCTTC. This sequence encodes CAWRPQSYGYTF. Full variable domain (remainder filled in from reference TRBV30 and TRBJ1-2): SQTIHQWPATLVQPVGSPLSLECTVEGTSNPNLYWYRQAAGRGLQLLFYSVGIGQISSEVPQNLSASRPQDRQFILSSKKLLLSDSGFYLCAWRPQSYGYTFGSGTRLTVV.

This clonotype was counted between two and nine times. The chain couples TRBV4-1 to TRBJ2-1, with unresolved D. V was cut by 2 bases and J by 5 bases, with 7 bases left in between. Germline-derived CDR1 and CDR2 are MGHRA and YSYEKL. The CDR3 consists of 13 residues. CDR3 DNA sequence: TGCGCCAGCAGCCAATTCAAAGACAATGAGCAGTTCTTC. This translates into CASSQFKDNEQFF.

A remark on this clonotype: This may arise from a read error, as a much more abundant clone is one base away. This rearrangement joins TRBV20-1 to TRBJ1-2; the D gene is possibly TRBD1 (5 bases). The V gene's germline CDR1 is DFQATT and CDR2 SNEGSKA (reference sequence). The CDR3 consists of 15 residues. Trimming removed 3 bases at V and 4 bases at J, with 18 bases between. CDR3 region: CSASPRTPTAYGYTF. The CDR3 DNA follows: TGCAGTGCTAGTCCGAGGACACCTACTGCCTATGGCTACACCTTC.

This chain links TRBV5-1 with TRBJ2-3, with D possibly TRBD1 on 5 matching bases. V lost 4 bases and J lost 4, with 25 bases in between. This CDR3 is built from 18 residues. Germline CDR1 reads SGHRS; CDR2 reads YFSETQ. The CDR3 DNA is TGCGCCAGCAGCGCACCTCCAGGGATGGCGCAATACGCAGATACGCAGTATTTT. The encoded protein is CASSAPPGMAQYADTQYF.

This clonotype was counted a few times. This chain uses TRBV20-1 with TRBJ2-3; D is unresolved. Germline V gene lookup returns CDR1 DFQATT and CDR2 SNEGSKA (reference sequence). This CDR3 comprises 13 residues. V gave up 1 base and J gave up 4 bases, with 9 bases separating them. The CDR3 loop is CSARVRGADTQYF. The CDR3 bases are TGCAGTGCTAGAGTAAGAGGTGCAGATACGCAGTATTTT.

This chain links TRBV6-1 with TRBJ1-4, with D tentatively TRBD1 (6 bases). The CDR3 consists of 14 residues. Germline V lookup: CDR1 MNHNS, CDR2 SASEGT. Deletions cut 3 bases from V and 8 bases from J, with 13 bases between. CDR3: CASSDRGGTEKLFF. DNA of the CDR3: TGTGCCAGCAGTGACAGGGGAGGAACGGAAAAACTGTTTTTT.

This clonotype showed up just a few times. The chain employs TRBV9 and TRBJ2-7; D may match TRBD1 or TRBD2 (5 bases each). In germline, CDR1 is SGDLS, CDR2 YYNGEE. This CDR3 spans 15 amino acids. V was clipped by 3 bases and J by 7 bases, with 20 bases between them. This CDR3 reads CASSAASGRDEEQYF. CDR3 nucleotide sequence: TGTGCCAGCAGCGCCGCTTCGGGACGCGATGAGGAGCAGTACTTC.